Below are 9 T cell receptor beta chains sequenced from a single sample in a study of blood T cell repertoires in COVID-19. Some clones are missing from TCRdb's copy, which holds only in-frame ones; the method was immunoSEQ multiplex PCR. Found here are 75,000 to 100,000 clones, 80% to 90% of them singletons; the top ten hold around 7%. The sequencing input was peripheral blood. The receptor source for this set is a human donor with acute or convalescent COVID-19. The donor label of this sample is uncertain.

This clone is a singleton in its sample. V is TRBV6-5 and J is TRBJ2-3, with 7 bases fitting TRBD1. Germline assignment: CDR1 MNHEY and CDR2 SVGAGI. CDR3 length equals 15 residues. Trimming at V came to 6 bases and at J to 6 bases, leaving 12 bases not matched to a gene. This chain's CDR3 is CASSLQGWSSDTQYF. CDR3 nucleotides: TGTGCCAGCAGCTTACAGGGGTGGTCTTCGGATACGCAGTATTTT.

This clone occurred once. This chain connects TRBV11-3 to TRBJ1-6; D uncertain. CDR1 is SGHNT, CDR2 YENEEA, per germline. The CDR3 extends over 15 amino acids. Trimming removed 3 bases from V and 8 bases from J, with 14 bases in between. This CDR3 reads CASSLRGNLDSPLHF. The CDR3 DNA reads TGTGCCAGCAGCTTGAGAGGGAATTTGGATTCACCCCTCCACTTT.

V gene TRBV7-6 combines with J gene TRBJ2-3; 7 bases align to TRBD1. This CDR3 is built from 15 residues. Germline CDR1 reads SGHVS; CDR2 reads FNYEAQ. J was trimmed by 0 bases and V by 6 bases; bases with no gene match: 6. CDR3 DNA: TGTGCCAGCAGTCGACAGGGCTCTAGCACAGATACGCAGTATTTT. Translation: CASSRQGSSTDTQYF.

V usage is TRBV27 and J usage is TRBJ1-5; D is possibly TRBD1 (6 bases). The CDR3 has 14 amino acids. V lost 5 bases and J 9 bases, leaving 17 bases between the germline ends. Germline CDR1 reads MNHEY; CDR2 reads SMNVEV (reference sequence). The CDR3 loop is CASSLGARLGPQHF. For the CDR3, the DNA is TGTGCCAGCAGTCTGGGGGCACGCCTGGGGCCCCAGCATTTT.

V usage is TRBV2 and J usage is TRBJ2-7; a weak D match, TRBD1 (5 bases). This CDR3 has 14 amino acids. Germline-derived CDR1 and CDR2 are SNHLY and FYNNEI. Deletions cut 3 bases from V and 7 bases from J, with 16 bases between. CDR3 DNA: TGTGCCAGCAGTGAGTGGGGCAGGACATCAGAGCAGTACTTC. Protein: CASSEWGRTSEQYF.

There are a few counts of this clone. The rearrangement joins TRBV5-1 to TRBJ1-2, with 10 bases fitting TRBD1. After removal of 4 bases from V and 4 bases from J, the junction contained 13 bases not matched to a gene. The germline gives CDR1 SGHRS, CDR2 YFSETQ. The CDR3 runs 17 residues. The CDR3 DNA sequence: TGCGCCAGCAGCCCTAAGGTCGGGACAGGGGATCTCTATGGCTACACCTTC. As protein: CASSPKVGTGDLYGYTF.

The chain employs TRBV7-2 and TRBJ2-5; the match to TRBD1 covers 9 bases. The CDR3 spans 15 residues. The V segment lost 1 base and the J segment 6 bases; nucleotides outside the gene matches: 6. Germline V gene data show CDR1 as SGHTA and CDR2 as FQGNSA. The CDR3 sequence is CASSLDQDRGKTQYF. In DNA, the CDR3 is TGTGCCAGCAGCTTAGATCAGGACAGGGGAAAGACCCAGTACTTC.

The chain recombines TRBV4-3 with TRBJ1-3; 7 bases align to TRBD1. After removal of 0 bases from V and 0 bases from J, the junction contained 5 bases not matched to a gene. Germline assignment: CDR1 LGHNA and CDR2 YSLEER. CDR3 size: 17 residues. The CDR3 DNA follows: TGCGCCAGCAGCCAAGATAGGAAGGGGGCCTCTGGAAACACCATATATTTT. Translating gives CASSQDRKGASGNTIYF.

The chain recombines TRBV2 with TRBJ2-5; weak D call: TRBD1 (6 bases). The V end was cut by 8 bases, the J end by 2 bases, with 18 bases between. CDR3 length equals 15 residues. Looked up from germline, CDR1 is SNHLY and CDR2 is FYNNEI. CDR3 nucleotides: TGTGCCAGCGACGAGCGCAGGGGTGGGCAAGAGACCCAGTACTTC. It encodes CASDERRGGQETQYF.